One sample yielded the 5 T cell receptor beta chains listed below, sequenced in a study of OX40 agonist ivuxolimab in advanced cancers. The method was immunoSEQ multiplex PCR; TCRdb's version includes in-frame clones alone and lacks a portion of them. The sample holds about 77,000 clones, about 90% seen once. The sample was CD4+ or CD8+ T cells sorted from blood, taken in a trial of the OX40 agonist ivuxolimab. The source is an adult with an advanced solid tumor such as melanoma, head and neck, liver or kidney cancer.

The gene calls are TRBV30 and TRBJ2-5; perhaps TRBD2 as D (5 bases). V was clipped by 5 bases and J by 0 bases, with 7 bases between them. In germline, CDR1 is GTSNPN, CDR2 SVGIG (reference sequence). The CDR3 length is 12 residues. CDR3: CAWGRNQETQYF. Here the CDR3 DNA reads TGTGCCTGGGGGAGAAACCAAGAGACCCAGTACTTC.

This clone is medium-sized (0.01 to 0.1%) within its sample. The rearrangement links TRBV29-1 to TRBJ1-4; D gene unclear. The germline CDR1 and CDR2 sequences are SQVTM and ANQGSEA. Deletions cut 5 bases from V and 8 bases from J, with 6 bases between. The CDR3 extends over 10 amino acids. The CDR3 sequence is CSVQVEKLFF. CDR3 bases: TGCAGCGTTCAGGTAGAAAAACTGTTTTTT.

V usage is TRBV19 and J usage is TRBJ1-5; D is unresolved. CDR3 length: 12 residues. The germline CDR1 and CDR2 sequences are LNHDA and SQIVND (reference sequence). Trimming pared 4 bases from V and 9 bases from J, leaving 10 bases between. CDR3 DNA: TGTGCCAGTAGTACCCGCGAGGGGCCCCAGCATTTT. Translating it yields CASSTREGPQHF.

The chain carries TRBV30 and TRBJ1-1; tentatively, D is TRBD1 (6 bases). This CDR3 is built from 15 residues. V gave up 2 bases and J gave up 4 bases, with 17 bases separating them. The germline V gene encodes CDR1 GTSNPN and CDR2 SVGIG (reference sequence). CDR3 nucleotide sequence: TGTGCCTGGAGTCGGGAAACAGGGAGGGGCACTGAAGCTTTCTTT. It encodes CAWSRETGRGTEAFF.

The J gene is TRBJ2-7, the V gene TRBV23-1; 14 nucleotides align to TRBD2. TRBV23-1 is an ORF for which the function is uncertain. This CDR3 region has 19 residues. The V gene end was trimmed by 2 bases and the J gene end by 3 bases; junction bases not matched to a gene: 12. CDR3 nucleotide sequence: TGCGCCAGCAGTCAACCCCATGGGGGACTAGCGGGAGTGTACTACGAGCAGTACTTC. It codes for CASSQPHGGLAGVYYEQYF.